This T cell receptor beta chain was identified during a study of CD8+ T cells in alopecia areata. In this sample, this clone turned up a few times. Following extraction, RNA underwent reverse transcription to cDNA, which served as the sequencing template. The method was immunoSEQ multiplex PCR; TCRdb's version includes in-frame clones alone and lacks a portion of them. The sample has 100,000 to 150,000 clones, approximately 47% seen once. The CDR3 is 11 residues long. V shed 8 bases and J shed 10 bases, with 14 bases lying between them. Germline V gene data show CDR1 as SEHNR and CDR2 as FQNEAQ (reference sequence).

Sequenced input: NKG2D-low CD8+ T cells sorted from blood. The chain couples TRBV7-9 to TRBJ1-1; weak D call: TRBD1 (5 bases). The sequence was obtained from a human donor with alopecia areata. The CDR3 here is CASDLGVGAFF. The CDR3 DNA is TGTGCCAGCGACCTGGGGGTCGGAGCTTTCTTT.